This T cell receptor beta chain was recorded in a study of tumor and adjacent non-tumor tissue in lung cancer. This CDR3 has 13 residues. In germline, CDR1 is MNHNS, CDR2 SASEGT. Comments on this clonotype: Lacking the conserved final phenylalanine or tryptophan, this CDR3 likely reflects a read error.

The template was RNA from unsorted bulk tissue. This non-tumor lung sample came from over 3 cm beyond the tumor edge. TCRbeta libraries were built with three rounds of nested PCR, modified from ARM-PCR. TCRdb independently ran MiXCR on the multiplex PCR reads; one entry per CDR3 protein. Among about 43,000 distinct CDR3 sequences listed, approximately 61% were seen once. The gene calls are TRBV6-1 and TRBJ2-5; 9 bases are shared with TRBD2. Source material: distant non-tumor lung tissue. The TCR comes from a man aged 45-65 years with non-small cell lung cancer. Here the CDR3 reads CVSNSGRSEAQYS. CDR3 in DNA: TGTGTCAGCAACAGCGGGAGGTCAGAGGCCCAGTACTCC.